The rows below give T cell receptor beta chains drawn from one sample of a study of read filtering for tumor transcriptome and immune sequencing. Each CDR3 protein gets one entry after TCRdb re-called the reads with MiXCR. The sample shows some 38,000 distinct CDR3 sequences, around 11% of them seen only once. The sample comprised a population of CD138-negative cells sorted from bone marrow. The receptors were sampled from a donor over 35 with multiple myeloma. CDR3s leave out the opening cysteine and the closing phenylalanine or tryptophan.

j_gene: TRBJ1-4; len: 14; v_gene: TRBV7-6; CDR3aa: ASSPQVGAPAAQLF
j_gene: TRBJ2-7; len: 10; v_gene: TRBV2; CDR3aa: ASHRGRGEQY
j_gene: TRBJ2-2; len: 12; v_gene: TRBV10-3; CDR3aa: AISESRGTGELF
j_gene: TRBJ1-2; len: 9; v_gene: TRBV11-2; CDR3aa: ASSPRQSYT
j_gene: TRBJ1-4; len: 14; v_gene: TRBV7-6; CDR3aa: ASSLPYRGINERLF
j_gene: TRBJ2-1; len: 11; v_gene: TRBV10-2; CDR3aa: ASSRTSYNEQF
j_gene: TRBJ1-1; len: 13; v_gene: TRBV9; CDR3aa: ASSPDAGGSTEAF
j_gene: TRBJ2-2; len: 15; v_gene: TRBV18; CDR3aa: ASSPTAPGQGSGELF
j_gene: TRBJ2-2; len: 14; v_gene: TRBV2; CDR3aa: ASSADGVANTGELF
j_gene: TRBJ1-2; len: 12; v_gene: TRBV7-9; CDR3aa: ASSFSETNYGYT
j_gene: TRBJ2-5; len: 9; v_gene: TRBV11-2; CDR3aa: ASSVRETQY
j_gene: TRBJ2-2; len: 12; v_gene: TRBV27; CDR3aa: ASIRRVGTGELF
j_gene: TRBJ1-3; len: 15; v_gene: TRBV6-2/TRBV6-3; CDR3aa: ASRPAAGFSSGNTIY
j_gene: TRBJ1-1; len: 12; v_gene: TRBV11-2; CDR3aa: ASSPVGVNTEAF
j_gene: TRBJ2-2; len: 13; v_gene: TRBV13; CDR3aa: ASSPASRYTGELF
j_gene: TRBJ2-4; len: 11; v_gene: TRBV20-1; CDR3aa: SARERLVNIQY
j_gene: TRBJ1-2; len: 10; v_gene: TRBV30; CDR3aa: AWSVGVYGYT
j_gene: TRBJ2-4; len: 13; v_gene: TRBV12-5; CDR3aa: ASGLGTSPADIQY
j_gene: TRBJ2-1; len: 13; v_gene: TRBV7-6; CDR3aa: ASSLSQGSYNEQF
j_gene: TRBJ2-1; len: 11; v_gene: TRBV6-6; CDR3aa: ASKLQGAFRQF
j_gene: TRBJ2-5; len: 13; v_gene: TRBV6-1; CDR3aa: ASSEGTQGRETQY
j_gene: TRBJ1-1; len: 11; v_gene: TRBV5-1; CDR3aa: ASSLVLGGEAF
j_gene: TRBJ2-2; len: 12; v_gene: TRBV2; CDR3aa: ASRGTGGTGELF
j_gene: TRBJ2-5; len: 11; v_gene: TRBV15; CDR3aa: ATSRDPEETQY
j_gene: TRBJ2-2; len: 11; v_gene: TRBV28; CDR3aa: ASKGSGTGELF
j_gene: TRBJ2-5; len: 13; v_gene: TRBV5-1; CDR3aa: ASSLGTSGGETQY
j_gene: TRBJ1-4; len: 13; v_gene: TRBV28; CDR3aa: ASTTRGQGREKLF
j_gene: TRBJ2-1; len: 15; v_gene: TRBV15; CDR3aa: ATSRDRGGSSYNEQF
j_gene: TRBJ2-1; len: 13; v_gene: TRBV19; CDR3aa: ASSTPTVSYNEQF
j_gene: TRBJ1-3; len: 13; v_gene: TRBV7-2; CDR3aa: ASSRSSSSGNTIY
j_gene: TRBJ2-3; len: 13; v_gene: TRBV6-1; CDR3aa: ASSEYHAGSDTQY
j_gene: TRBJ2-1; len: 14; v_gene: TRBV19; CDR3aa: ASGPAAPSSYNEQF
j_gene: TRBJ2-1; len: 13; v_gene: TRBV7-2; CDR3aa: ASSFRGEKYNEQF
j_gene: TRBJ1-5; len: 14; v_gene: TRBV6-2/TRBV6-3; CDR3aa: ASNSGTQYSNQPQH
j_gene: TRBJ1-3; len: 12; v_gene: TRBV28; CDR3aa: ASSRGGSGNTIY
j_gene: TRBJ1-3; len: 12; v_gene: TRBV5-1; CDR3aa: ASAYQGSGNTIY
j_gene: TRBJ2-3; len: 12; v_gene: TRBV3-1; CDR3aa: ASSQGWAPDTQY
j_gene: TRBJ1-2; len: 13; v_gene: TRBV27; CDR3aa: ASSPAGGEVNGYT
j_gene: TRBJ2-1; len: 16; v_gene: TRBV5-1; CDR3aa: ASSSRTSGGFSYNEQF
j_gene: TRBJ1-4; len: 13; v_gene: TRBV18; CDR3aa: ASSPPGGLGEKLF
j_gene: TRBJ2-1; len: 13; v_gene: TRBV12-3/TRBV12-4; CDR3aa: ASTPPGTGYNEQF
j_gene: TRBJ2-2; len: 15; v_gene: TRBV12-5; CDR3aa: ASGPSLGRGYTGELF
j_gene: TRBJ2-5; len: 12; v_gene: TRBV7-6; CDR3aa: ASVGGAGSETQY
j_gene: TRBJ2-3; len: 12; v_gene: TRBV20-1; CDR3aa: SASLRRGTDTQY
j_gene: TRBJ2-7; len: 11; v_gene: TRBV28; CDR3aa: ASTRQGSYEQY
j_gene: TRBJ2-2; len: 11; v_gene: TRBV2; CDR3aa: ASSPDYTGELF
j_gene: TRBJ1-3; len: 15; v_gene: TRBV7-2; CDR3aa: ASSPEVGALSGNTIY
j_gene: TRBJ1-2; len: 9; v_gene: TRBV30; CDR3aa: AWSQGEGYT
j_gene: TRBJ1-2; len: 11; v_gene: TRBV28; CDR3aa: ASRPDRAGGYT
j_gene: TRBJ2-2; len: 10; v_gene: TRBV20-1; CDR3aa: SASTNTGELF
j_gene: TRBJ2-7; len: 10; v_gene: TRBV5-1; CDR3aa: ASSLYKGEQY
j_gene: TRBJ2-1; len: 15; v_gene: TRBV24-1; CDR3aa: ATSDRRGAWAYNEQF
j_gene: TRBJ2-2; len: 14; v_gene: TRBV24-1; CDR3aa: ATSAPGAGIAGELF
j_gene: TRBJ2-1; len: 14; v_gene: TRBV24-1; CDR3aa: ATSDFAAGAYNEQF
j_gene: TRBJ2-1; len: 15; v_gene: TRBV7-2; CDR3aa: ASSLSRTSGAYNEQF